The rows below give T cell receptor beta chains drawn from one sample of a study of blood T cell repertoires in COVID-19. TCRdb keeps only in-frame clones here, not all; method: immunoSEQ multiplex PCR. The sample records around 90,000 clones, approximately 75% being singletons. Sequences were obtained from peripheral blood. The receptors here all came from a human donor in a cohort sampled during active COVID-19. The CDR3 runs from the conserved cysteine through the conserved F or W. Each record gives: CDR3 length, V gene, D gene, J gene, clone size, CDR3 protein, CDR3 DNA. The D gene is left open where the match is weak. Only some rows state a clone size, as once, few, many or a class for expanded clones.

length: 18; V: TRBV30; D: TRBD1; J: TRBJ1-2; size: NA; CDR3: CAWSVLWNRDSSFDGYTF; DNA: TGTGCCTGGAGTGTATTGTGGAACCGGGACAGCTCCTTCGATGGCTACACCTTC
length: 15; V: TRBV5-1; D: TRBD1; J: TRBJ1-2; size: once; CDR3: CASSLDPAGGDGYTF; DNA: TGCGCCAGCAGCTTGGATCCGGCAGGGGGCGATGGCTACACCTTC
length: 11; V: TRBV28; D: NA; J: TRBJ2-2; size: NA; CDR3: CASYLTGELFF; DNA: TGTGCCAGCTATCTCACCGGGGAGCTGTTTTTT
length: 13; V: TRBV25-1; D: NA; J: TRBJ1-1; size: few; CDR3: CASSVQGNTEAFF; DNA: TGTGCCAGCAGTGTGCAGGGGAACACTGAAGCTTTCTTT
length: 14; V: TRBV18; D: TRBD1; J: TRBJ1-4; size: NA; CDR3: CASSLQGAREKLFF; DNA: TGTGCCAGCTCACTACAGGGGGCGCGTGAAAAACTGTTTTTT
length: 14; V: TRBV7-9; D: NA; J: TRBJ1-3; size: NA; CDR3: CASSSAGWGNTIYF; DNA: TGTGCCAGCAGCTCGGCGGGGTGGGGAAACACCATATATTTT
length: 15; V: TRBV5-1; D: NA; J: TRBJ2-5; size: NA; CDR3: CASSLERGWEETQYF; DNA: TGCGCCAGCAGCTTGGAACGGGGGTGGGAAGAGACCCAGTACTTC
length: 14; V: TRBV2; D: TRBD1; J: TRBJ1-5; size: few; CDR3: CASSEGQGAQPQHF; DNA: TGTGCCAGCAGTGAAGGCCAGGGGGCTCAGCCCCAGCATTTT
length: 15; V: TRBV5-1; D: NA; J: TRBJ1-2; size: few; CDR3: CASSPSRVSNYGYTF; DNA: TGCGCCAGCAGCCCGTCGCGGGTTTCTAACTATGGCTACACCTTC
length: 14; V: TRBV27; D: NA; J: TRBJ1-4; size: NA; CDR3: CASRDSSTNEKLFF; DNA: TGTGCCAGCAGAGACAGCTCAACTAATGAAAAACTGTTTTTT
length: 17; V: TRBV10-1; D: TRBD1; J: TRBJ2-3; size: NA; CDR3: CASSEGAGTGEQDTQYF; DNA: TGCGCCAGCAGTGAGGGCGCCGGGACAGGGGAACAGGATACGCAGTATTTT
length: 14; V: TRBV6-5; D: NA; J: TRBJ1-4; size: NA; CDR3: CASILRRGSEKLFF; DNA: TGTGCCAGCATCTTGAGAAGGGGAAGTGAAAAACTGTTTTTT
length: 15; V: TRBV15; D: NA; J: TRBJ2-1; size: once; CDR3: CATSSGTPRWNEQFF; DNA: TGTGCCACCAGCAGCGGGACTCCTCGGTGGAATGAGCAGTTCTTC
length: 14; V: TRBV7-9; D: NA; J: TRBJ1-1; size: once; CDR3: CASSLQRDNTEAFF; DNA: TGTGCCAGCAGCTTACAGCGGGATAACACTGAAGCTTTCTTT
length: 12; V: TRBV27; D: NA; J: TRBJ1-4; size: NA; CDR3: CASSLEGGELFF; DNA: TGTGCCAGCAGTTTAGAAGGGGGAGAACTGTTTTTT
length: 18; V: TRBV5-4; D: TRBD1; J: TRBJ1-5; size: once; CDR3: CASSTGDREIYSNQPQHF; DNA: TGTGCCAGCAGCACGGGGGACAGGGAGATTTATAGCAATCAGCCCCAGCATTTT
length: 16; V: TRBV10-3; D: TRBD2; J: TRBJ2-5; size: NA; CDR3: CAISGLAGANQETQYF; DNA: TGTGCCATCAGTGGTTTAGCGGGGGCCAACCAAGAGACCCAGTACTTC
length: 16; V: TRBV24-1; D: NA; J: TRBJ2-3; size: NA; CDR3: CATSDLLGESTDTQYF; DNA: TGTGCCACCAGTGATTTGCTAGGGGAAAGCACAGATACGCAGTATTTT
length: 14; V: TRBV6-2/TRBV6-3; D: NA; J: TRBJ2-7; size: NA; CDR3: CASSYRAGWDEQYF; DNA: TGTGCCAGCAGTTATCGTGCGGGGTGGGACGAGCAGTACTTC
length: 16; V: TRBV10-3; D: TRBD1; J: TRBJ1-2; size: NA; CDR3: CAISVSTTGGNTGYTF; DNA: TGTGCCATCAGTGTATCTACGACAGGGGGCAATACGGGCTACACCTTC
length: 16; V: TRBV5-1; D: NA; J: TRBJ2-2; size: NA; CDR3: CASSLASGLEGGELFF; DNA: TGCGCCAGCAGCTTGGCCTCCGGCCTAGAGGGCGGGGAGCTGTTTTTT
length: 16; V: TRBV23-1; D: TRBD1; J: TRBJ1-2; size: NA; CDR3: CASSQDGGQGAGGYTF; DNA: TGCGCCAGCAGTCAAGACGGGGGACAGGGGGCCGGTGGCTACACCTTC
length: 13; V: TRBV15; D: NA; J: TRBJ1-4; size: NA; CDR3: CATSRGTHEKLFF; DNA: TGTGCCACCAGCAGAGGGACTCATGAAAAACTGTTTTTT
length: 15; V: TRBV5-1; D: TRBD2; J: TRBJ2-3; size: NA; CDR3: CASGLAGDYTDTQYF; DNA: TGCGCCAGCGGACTAGCGGGGGACTACACAGATACGCAGTATTTT
length: 15; V: TRBV19; D: TRBD1; J: TRBJ2-1; size: many; CDR3: CASSSGTGGPNEQFF; DNA: TGTGCCAGTAGTTCCGGGACAGGGGGTCCCAATGAGCAGTTCTTC
length: 15; V: TRBV30; D: TRBD1; J: TRBJ1-1; size: NA; CDR3: CAWRVQGAPNTEAFF; DNA: TGTGCCTGGAGGGTACAGGGGGCGCCGAACACTGAAGCTTTCTTT
length: 15; V: TRBV4-3; D: NA; J: TRBJ2-2; size: NA; CDR3: CASSQGQYYTGELFF; DNA: TGCGCCAGCAGCCAAGGACAGTATTACACCGGGGAGCTGTTTTTT
length: 13; V: TRBV11-2; D: NA; J: TRBJ1-6; size: NA; CDR3: CASSFPGDQPLHF; DNA: TGTGCCAGCAGCTTCCCAGGGGATCAACCCCTCCACTTT
length: 17; V: TRBV29-1; D: TRBD2; J: TRBJ2-3; size: NA; CDR3: CSVENPGTSSSTDTQYF; DNA: TGCAGCGTTGAAAACCCCGGGACTAGTTCTAGCACAGATACGCAGTATTTT
length: 13; V: TRBV6-5; D: NA; J: TRBJ1-1; size: NA; CDR3: CASSPGGPTEAFF; DNA: TGTGCCAGCAGTCCGGGGGGCCCCACTGAAGCTTTCTTT
length: 14; V: TRBV7-6; D: TRBD2; J: TRBJ2-1; size: few; CDR3: CASSVSGGGGEQFF; DNA: TGTGCCAGCAGCGTTAGCGGGGGGGGAGGCGAGCAGTTCTTC
length: 15; V: TRBV30; D: NA; J: TRBJ1-4; size: NA; CDR3: CAWRKQGSTNEKLFF; DNA: TGTGCCTGGAGGAAACAGGGCAGCACTAATGAAAAACTGTTTTTT
length: 13; V: TRBV30; D: NA; J: TRBJ1-5; size: few; CDR3: CAWEGGSNQPQHF; DNA: TGTGCCTGGGAGGGAGGTAGCAATCAGCCCCAGCATTTT
length: 15; V: TRBV5-4; D: TRBD1; J: TRBJ1-3; size: NA; CDR3: CASSVDRLSGNTIYF; DNA: TGTGCCAGCAGCGTGGACAGGCTTTCTGGAAACACCATATATTTT
length: 13; V: TRBV12-3/TRBV12-4; D: NA; J: TRBJ1-6; size: NA; CDR3: CASSLQGGSPLHF; DNA: TGTGCCAGCAGTTTACAGGGAGGTTCACCCCTCCACTTT
length: 13; V: TRBV5-8; D: NA; J: TRBJ2-1; size: few; CDR3: CASSSPFDNEQFF; DNA: TGTGCCAGCAGCTCCCCCTTTGACAATGAGCAGTTCTTC
length: 15; V: TRBV18; D: NA; J: TRBJ1-1; size: NA; CDR3: CASSPQTGSSTEAFF; DNA: TGTGCCAGCTCACCCCAAACAGGGTCGAGCACTGAAGCTTTCTTT
length: 15; V: TRBV28; D: NA; J: TRBJ1-2; size: once; CDR3: CASSNSGAQFYGYTF; DNA: TGTGCCAGCAGTAACTCAGGGGCCCAGTTCTATGGCTACACCTTC
length: 13; V: TRBV6-5; D: NA; J: TRBJ1-1; size: NA; CDR3: CASLREVWTEAFF; DNA: TGTGCCAGCCTTAGGGAGGTGTGGACTGAAGCTTTCTTT
length: 15; V: TRBV6-5; D: TRBD1; J: TRBJ1-2; size: NA; CDR3: CASSSPTGAGYGYTF; DNA: TGTGCCAGCAGTTCACCGACAGGGGCAGGCTATGGCTACACCTTC
length: 13; V: TRBV10-3; D: NA; J: TRBJ2-3; size: once; CDR3: CAISNRDTDTQYF; DNA: TGTGCCATCAGTAACAGGGACACAGATACGCAGTATTTT
length: 15; V: TRBV2; D: TRBD1; J: TRBJ1-2; size: NA; CDR3: CASSGWTGNNYGYTF; DNA: TGTGCCAGCAGTGGGTGGACAGGAAATAACTATGGCTACACCTTC
length: 14; V: TRBV5-1; D: NA; J: TRBJ1-2; size: NA; CDR3: CASSRGTVNYGYTF; DNA: TGCGCCAGCAGCCGCGGGACGGTGAACTATGGCTACACCTTC
length: 13; V: TRBV5-1; D: NA; J: TRBJ1-1; size: NA; CDR3: CASSPDIFTEAFF; DNA: TGCGCCAGCAGCCCTGACATTTTCACTGAAGCTTTCTTT
length: 16; V: TRBV6-1; D: NA; J: TRBJ2-7; size: NA; CDR3: CASRETGTPSPYEQYF; DNA: TGTGCCAGCAGAGAAACCGGGACACCAAGTCCCTACGAGCAGTACTTC
length: 21; V: TRBV21-1; D: NA; J: TRBJ2-6; size: NA; CDR3: CASSKAPKPGGKLLGANVLTF; DNA: TGTGCCAGCAGCAAAGCGCCTAAACCGGGGGGCAAACTGTTAGGGGCCAACGTCCTGACTTTC
length: 17; V: TRBV23-1; D: TRBD1; J: TRBJ1-3; size: few; CDR3: CASSRRTGAHSGNTIYF; DNA: TGCGCCAGCAGTCGAAGGACAGGGGCACACTCTGGAAACACCATATATTTT
length: 12; V: TRBV29-1; D: TRBD1; J: TRBJ1-4; size: NA; CDR3: CSASGTDEKLFF; DNA: TGCAGCGCGTCCGGGACAGATGAAAAACTGTTTTTT
length: 14; V: TRBV6-5; D: NA; J: TRBJ1-1; size: NA; CDR3: CASSNPSGRGKAFF; DNA: TGTGCCAGCAGTAATCCCTCGGGTCGGGGTAAAGCTTTCTTT
length: 15; V: TRBV19; D: TRBD1; J: TRBJ2-1; size: NA; CDR3: CASTPYRGSYNEQFF; DNA: TGTGCCAGTACACCCTACAGGGGATCCTACAATGAGCAGTTCTTC
length: 14; V: TRBV4-2; D: NA; J: TRBJ1-3; size: NA; CDR3: CASTNIFSGNTIYF; DNA: TGTGCCAGCACCAACATCTTCTCTGGAAACACCATATATTTT
length: 11; V: TRBV20-1; D: NA; J: TRBJ2-3; size: NA; CDR3: CSAVDRPTQYF; DNA: TGCAGTGCTGTTGACAGGCCTACGCAGTATTTT
length: 20; V: TRBV18; D: NA; J: TRBJ1-2; size: NA; CDR3: CASSPRDTRGRTTANYGYTF; DNA: TGTGCCAGCTCACCACGAGATACAAGAGGACGGACAACCGCTAACTATGGCTACACCTTC
length: 13; V: TRBV6-2/TRBV6-3; D: NA; J: TRBJ1-5; size: NA; CDR3: CASSYRRDQPQHF; DNA: TGTGCCAGCAGTTACAGGCGGGATCAGCCCCAGCATTTT
length: 15; V: TRBV7-2; D: TRBD2; J: TRBJ2-5; size: NA; CDR3: CASSGGRGGVETQYF; DNA: TGTGCCAGCAGCGGTGGGCGCGGGGGGGTGGAGACCCAGTACTTC